One and the same sample provided the 5 T cell receptor beta chains below, sequenced in a study of T cells in Graves' hyperthyroidism and ophthalmopathy. Amplified TCR beta CDR3 regions came from RNA transcripts. The TCR CDR3 was amplified in a first-round RT-PCR using the HTBI primer set. Each CDR3 protein gets one entry after TCRdb re-called the multiplex PCR reads with MiXCR. The sample holds about 500,000 distinct CDR3 sequences, approximately 48% seen once. Sequenced input: peripheral blood or thyroid tissue (not recorded which). The receptors derive from an adult woman with Graves' disease, either hyperthyroidism or ophthalmopathy (not recorded which).

This clonotype has ten or more counts. V usage is TRBV7-9 and J usage is TRBJ1-1; TRBD1 agrees at 10 bases. The V and J ends lost 5 bases and 5 bases, in that order; junction bases with no gene match: 8. The CDR3 is 15 residues long. Germline CDR1 and CDR2: SEHNR and FQNEAQ (reference sequence). CDR3 sequence reads: CASSRGTGEWTEAFF. The CDR3 coding sequence is TGTGCCAGCAGCCGCGGGACAGGGGAATGGACTGAAGCTTTCTTT.

This clonotype occurred a few times. An end of the junction differs from the germline gene, which may be a read error. The chain is built from TRBV9 and TRBJ1-6, with D perhaps matching TRBD1 (6 bases). Germline V gene data show CDR1 as SGDLS and CDR2 as YYNGEE. This CDR3 comprises 15 residues. CDR3 in amino acids: CASREAGQKNSPLHF. Here the CDR3 DNA reads TGCGCCAGCAGGGAAGCTGGACAGAAGAATTCACCCCTCCACTTT.

A remark on this clonotype: The junction shows a germline mismatch at one end, possibly a read error. The J gene is TRBJ1-2, the V gene TRBV10-3; TRBD1 matches at 10 bases. The germline V gene has CDR1 ENHRY and CDR2 SYGVKD. CDR3 length equals 16 residues. The CDR3 loop reads CASSLSVGTGVNGYTF. For the CDR3, the DNA is TGTGCCAGCAGTTTAAGTGTTGGGACAGGGGTAAATGGCTACACCTTC.

This chain uses TRBV12-3 or TRBV12-4 with TRBJ1-5; D unclear. CDR3 size: 15 residues. V was cut by 5 bases and J by 3 bases, with 14 bases left in between. CDR3 DNA sequence: TGTGCCAGCAGTGCCAACCGGGCTCCCAATCAGCCCCAGCATTTT. It specifies CASSANRAPNQPQHF.

The chain employs TRBV29-1 and TRBJ2-7; 16 bases line up with TRBD2. V lost 6 bases and J lost 2; bases outside the gene matches: 4. Germline CDR1 is SQVTM and CDR2 is ANQGSEA. This CDR3 is built from 15 residues. CDR3 sequence: CSVLGLAGGPYEQYF. CDR3 nucleotide sequence: TGCAGCGTCCTGGGACTAGCGGGAGGGCCCTACGAGCAGTACTTC.